These 18 T cell receptor beta chains originate from one sample sequenced in a study of blood T cells in healthy people across ages. It was with a sample-barcoded 5' primer and a J-beta primer mix that a second PCR of about 6 to 12 cycles was run. TCRdb fed the 5' RACE reads into MiXCR, producing one record per CDR3 protein. The sample holds roughly 730,000 distinct CDR3 sequences, around three fifths seen once. Source material: blood. These receptor sequences come from a man aged 35-49 years in good health.

CDR3: CASSPRGGLYNEQFF. For the CDR3, the DNA is TGTGCCAGCAGTCCCCGCGGGGGCCTATACAATGAGCAGTTCTTC. The chain links TRBV12-3 or TRBV12-4 to TRBJ2-1, with D possibly TRBD2 on 7 matching bases. The V end was cut by 5 bases, the J end by 4 bases, with 15 bases between. This CDR3 has 15 amino acids.

This chain uses TRBV3-1 with TRBJ1-1; 9 bases align to TRBD1. V lost 6 bases, J lost 4 bases, and 9 bases stayed unmatched. The CDR3 sequence is 15 residues long. The germline gives CDR1 LGHDT, CDR2 YNNKEL (reference sequence). In DNA, the CDR3 is TGTGCCAGCAGACCCAGGGGGACAGGGCCCACTGAAGCTTTCTTT. It codes for CASRPRGTGPTEAFF.

A few counts support this clonotype. The gene calls are TRBV4-3 and TRBJ2-3; 10 bases match TRBD2. Germline assignment: CDR1 LGHNA and CDR2 YSLEER. Trimming at V came to 6 bases and at J to 5 bases, leaving 8 bases not matched to a gene. The CDR3 runs 15 residues. The CDR3 loop reads CASSRLAGREDTQYF. The CDR3 DNA sequence: TGCGCCAGCAGTAGACTAGCGGGCCGGGAAGATACGCAGTATTTT.

This chain uses TRBV10-3 with TRBJ1-4; 9 nucleotides agree with TRBD1. With 6 bases clipped from V and 6 bases from J, the junction kept 5 bases outside the gene matches. There are 14 residues in the CDR3. CDR1 ENHRY and CDR2 SYGVKD come from the germline V gene. The CDR3 loop is CAIRAQGADEKLFF. CDR3 coding DNA: TGTGCCATCAGGGCACAGGGGGCGGATGAAAAACTGTTTTTT.

The chain couples TRBV5-1 to TRBJ2-3; TRBD2 is a possible D gene (6 bases). Germline-derived CDR1 and CDR2 are SGHRS and YFSETQ. The germline V and J ends were trimmed by 3 bases and 0 bases, with 14 bases remaining between them. This CDR3 has 16 amino acids. The CDR3 sequence is CASSSAAGSSTDTQYF. For the CDR3, the DNA is TGCGCCAGCAGCTCGGCAGCGGGCTCTAGCACAGATACGCAGTATTTT.

This chain uses TRBV7-3 with TRBJ2-1; possibly TRBD1 or TRBD2 for D (5 bases each). Trimming left V 5 bases short and J 5 bases short, with 10 bases between. There are 13 residues in the CDR3. The V gene's germline CDR1 is SGHTA and CDR2 FQGTGA. CDR3 region: CASSQSGHNEQFF. CDR3 DNA: TGTGCCAGCAGCCAATCGGGACACAATGAGCAGTTCTTC.

The V and J genes are TRBV7-2 and TRBJ2-5; 10 bases match TRBD1. Looked up from germline, CDR1 is SGHTA and CDR2 is FQGNSA. The CDR3 covers 17 residues. J lost 5 bases, V lost 5 bases, and 14 bases had no gene match. The CDR3 DNA is TGTGCCAGCAGCCACCAGCCTAGACAGGGGGCGGGGGAGACCCAGTACTTC. Translation gives CASSHQPRQGAGETQYF.

V and J are TRBV11-2 and TRBJ2-4; TRBD2 matches 8 bases. This CDR3 region has 16 residues. Looked up from germline, CDR1 is SGHAT and CDR2 is FQNNGV. With 4 bases clipped from V and 1 base from J, the junction kept 6 bases outside the gene matches. CDR3 nucleotides: TGTGCCAGCAGCTCGATTAGCGGGACGGCCAAAAACATTCAGTACTTC. Translation: CASSSISGTAKNIQYF. The variable domain in full, with the rest retrieved from reference TRBV11-2 and TRBJ2-4, is EAGVAQSPRYKIIEKRQSVAFWCNPISGHATLYWYQQILGQGPKLLIQFQNNGVVDDSQLPKDRFSAERLKGVDSTLKIQPAKLEDSAVYLCASSSISGTAKNIQYFGAGTRLSVL.

The chain has TRBV9 and TRBJ1-2; D is perhaps TRBD1 (5 bases). V was clipped by 6 bases and J by 3 bases, with 15 bases between them. The CDR3 has 14 amino acids. Germline CDR1 is SGDLS and CDR2 is YYNGEE. The CDR3 here is CASNAGVGDYGYTF. CDR3 nucleotide sequence: TGTGCCAGCAACGCCGGGGTAGGGGACTATGGCTACACCTTC. Supplemented by reference TRBV9 and TRBJ1-2, the full variable domain reads DSGVTQTPKHLITATGQRVTLRCSPRSGDLSVYWYQQSLDQGLQFLIQYYNGEERAKGNILERFSAQQFPDLHSELNLSSLELGDSALYFCASNAGVGDYGYTFGSGTRLTVV.

The rearrangement links TRBV11-2 to TRBJ2-1, with D perhaps TRBD2 (5 bases). From germline, CDR1 is SGHAT and CDR2 FQNNGV. This CDR3 has 15 amino acids. V gave up 5 bases and J gave up 7 bases, with 18 bases separating them. CDR3 DNA sequence: TGTGCCAGCAGCCTCCTGGCGGTAGCGCGGAATGAGCAGTTCTTC. Protein: CASSLLAVARNEQFF.

This clonotype turned up a few times. The chain links TRBV5-1 to TRBJ2-5; TRBD2 might be the D (5 bases). Looked up from germline, CDR1 is SGHRS and CDR2 is YFSETQ. V lost 6 bases and J 2 bases, leaving 14 bases between the germline ends. This CDR3 has 14 residues. The CDR3 loop reads CASKEDAFQETQYF. DNA of the CDR3: TGCGCCAGCAAGGAGGACGCTTTTCAAGAGACCCAGTACTTC.

The chain links TRBV9 to TRBJ2-7; no clear D. The CDR3 has 14 amino acids. The germline V and J ends were trimmed by 0 bases and 3 bases, with 10 bases remaining between them. In germline, CDR1 is SGDLS, CDR2 YYNGEE. The CDR3 DNA is TGTGCCAGCAGCGTAGACTCCATTAACTACGAGCAGTACTTC. Its translation is CASSVDSINYEQYF.

The chain uses TRBV20-1 and TRBJ2-5; 12 bases fit TRBD2. This CDR3 has 16 amino acids. Germline-derived CDR1 and CDR2 are DFQATT and SNEGSKA (reference sequence). The V and J ends lost 3 bases and 6 bases, in that order; junction bases with no gene match: 11. The CDR3 DNA sequence: TGCAGTGCTAGTCCCGGGACTAGCGGGTCCTTAAAGACCCAGTACTTC. Its translation: CSASPGTSGSLKTQYF.

V is TRBV12-3 or TRBV12-4 and J is TRBJ1-5, with D perhaps matching TRBD1 (5 bases). The CDR3 sequence is 14 residues long. Between the trimmed V and J ends, which lost 6 bases and 0 bases, there was a span of 9 bases. CDR3 region: CASRAQGSNQPQHF. Here the CDR3 DNA reads TGTGCCAGCAGGGCCCAGGGTAGCAATCAGCCCCAGCATTTT.

The V gene is TRBV3-1, the J gene TRBJ2-1; tentative D call: TRBD2 (6 bases). Germline V gene data show CDR1 as LGHDT and CDR2 as YNNKEL (reference sequence). V lost 4 bases and J 2 bases, leaving 15 bases between the germline ends. CDR3 length equals 16 residues. CDR3 coding DNA: TGTGCCAGCAGCCCCTTACCCCGGGAGACCTACAATGAGCAGTTCTTC. As protein: CASSPLPRETYNEQFF.

This clonotype was seen a single time. An end of the junction does not agree with germline; a read error may underlie this. The rearrangement joins TRBV7-2 to TRBJ2-7, with 8 positions matching TRBD2. The CDR3 extends over 15 amino acids. The germline V gene encodes CDR1 SGHTA and CDR2 FQGNSA. The CDR3 DNA reads TGTGTCAGCAGACAGACTAGCGACAGCTCCTACGAGCAGTACTTC. Its protein product is CVSRQTSDSSYEQYF. The full variable domain, rest sourced from reference TRBV7-2 and TRBJ2-7, is GAGVSQSPSNKVTEKGKDVELRCDPISGHTALYWYRQSLGQGLEFLIYFQGNSAPDKSGLPSDRFSAERTGGSVSTLTIQRTQQEDSAVYLCVSRQTSDSSYEQYFGPGTRLTVT.

The chain combines TRBV11-2 with TRBJ2-5; TRBD1 agrees at 8 bases. Matching the DNA end better, TRBJ2-7 makes the J call doubtful. CDR1 and CDR2 (germline): SGHAT, FQNNGV. The CDR3 consists of 15 residues. The CDR3 reads CASSLDHPDRAEQYF. The CDR3 bases are TGTGCCAGCAGCTTAGACCATCCGGACAGGGCCGAGCAGTACTTC.

The chain is built from TRBV10-2 and TRBJ2-1, with D hard to call. CDR1 and CDR2 from the germline V gene are WSHSY and SAAADI. V shed 10 bases and J shed 3 bases, with 4 bases lying between them. There are 10 residues in the CDR3. CDR3 region: CATRYNEQFF. The CDR3, as DNA: TGCGCCACGCGCTACAATGAGCAGTTCTTC.